These T cell receptor beta chains were read from a single sample in a study of yellow fever vaccine responses in identical twins. One entry per CDR3 protein results from TCRdb running MiXCR on the RT-PCR reads. The data show roughly 4,700 distinct CDR3 sequences, with approximately 85% seen just once and roughly 2% held by the top ten. The starting material was T cells from blood (PBMCs), unsorted or a sorted subset (not recorded which), obtained before or after yellow fever vaccination (not recorded which). Source of these receptors: a young woman who received the yellow fever vaccine. CDR3s include the opening cysteine and the closing phenylalanine or tryptophan.

j_call | v_call | cdr3_aa
TRBJ2-1 | TRBV20-1 | CSARDAQLAGGDNEQFF
TRBJ2-4 | TRBV12-3/TRBV12-4 | CASSLGVQNIQYF
TRBJ1-3 | TRBV13 | CASSPERNTIYF
TRBJ1-6 | TRBV30 | CAWSVEYPSANSPLHF
TRBJ2-1 | TRBV7-9 | CASTTGTSLGLDNEQFF
TRBJ2-1 | TRBV11-3 | CASSLGGGSYNEQFF
TRBJ2-7 | TRBV6-2/TRBV6-3 | CASSYADSREQYF
TRBJ2-7 | TRBV14 | CASSPTIVPYEQYF
TRBJ2-6 | TRBV4-1 | CASSQDGTAGANVLTF
TRBJ2-7 | TRBV29-1 | CSVLTDLSYEQYF
TRBJ2-7 | TRBV29-1 | CSVTFPDWYEQYF
TRBJ2-5 | TRBV11-1 | CASSLVAGSETQYF
TRBJ1-1 | TRBV11-3 | CASSLSGGRAPEAFF
TRBJ1-2 | TRBV7-9 | CASSPKAGMDGYTF
TRBJ1-1 | TRBV4-1 | CASSQVRGAEAFF
TRBJ2-4 | TRBV18 | CASSPGTGVIQYF
TRBJ2-1 | TRBV12-3/TRBV12-4 | CASSLGAGTGDNEQFF
TRBJ2-7 | TRBV7-9 | CASSPRTGSYEQYF
TRBJ2-5 | TRBV24-1 | CATSDFRAAQETQYF
TRBJ1-1 | TRBV5-1 | CASSNGKMNTEAFF
TRBJ2-7 | TRBV27 | CASSWGLAGIYEQYF
TRBJ1-3 | TRBV10-3 | CAISESAGNTIYF
TRBJ2-1 | TRBV11-3 | CASSPGTSGIRWDEQFF
TRBJ2-5 | TRBV2 | CASSVSRAARETQYF
TRBJ1-1 | TRBV23-1 | CASSVGRKQETGTEAFF
TRBJ2-3 | TRBV7-1 | CASSSTLSDTQYF
TRBJ2-3 | TRBV28 | CASADTSTDTQYF
TRBJ2-1 | TRBV7-9 | CASSRTGTGVGNEQFF
TRBJ2-2 | TRBV7-2 | CASSSQGFNTGELFF
TRBJ2-3 | TRBV2 | CASSEGLLSTDTQYF
TRBJ1-2 | TRBV7-2 | CASSLDPANYGYTF
TRBJ2-2 | TRBV30 | CAYSRSNTGELFF
TRBJ1-5 | TRBV29-1 | CSAGAGGNQPQHF
TRBJ1-1 | TRBV4-1 | CASSQYGLNTEAFF
TRBJ1-2 | TRBV23-1 | CASSQSRRGAYGYTF
TRBJ1-4 | TRBV2 | CASSEAWGHSTNEKLFF
TRBJ2-1 | TRBV4-3 | CASSLDPPGLAGGSNEQFF
TRBJ2-6 | TRBV27 | CASSTTSGANVLTF
TRBJ1-3 | TRBV28 | CASSLYRKEHTIYF
TRBJ2-1 | TRBV12-3/TRBV12-4 | CASSLMTSGSLLYEQFF
TRBJ2-1 | TRBV5-1 | CASSLGGPGGTYEQFF
TRBJ2-7 | TRBV28 | CASSPERGLNEQYF
TRBJ2-3 | TRBV11-1 | CASSAGDTQYF
TRBJ2-1 | TRBV20-1 | CSATPLQGPRQFF
TRBJ2-3 | TRBV15 | CATSSATSGRGDTQYF
TRBJ2-2 | TRBV24-1 | CATVGTANTGELFF